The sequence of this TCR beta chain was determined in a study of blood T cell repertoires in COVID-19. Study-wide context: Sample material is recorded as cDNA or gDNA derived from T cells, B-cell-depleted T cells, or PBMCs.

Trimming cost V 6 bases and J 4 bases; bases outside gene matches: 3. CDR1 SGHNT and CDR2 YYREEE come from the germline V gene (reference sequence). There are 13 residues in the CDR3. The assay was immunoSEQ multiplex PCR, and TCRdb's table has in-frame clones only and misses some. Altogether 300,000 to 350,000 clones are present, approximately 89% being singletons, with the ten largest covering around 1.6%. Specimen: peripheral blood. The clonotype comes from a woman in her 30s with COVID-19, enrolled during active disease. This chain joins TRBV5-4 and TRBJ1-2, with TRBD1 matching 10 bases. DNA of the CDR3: TGTGCCAGCACTCGGGACAGGGGCTATGGCTACACCTTC. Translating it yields CASTRDRGYGYTF.